The present T cell receptor (beta chain) was sequenced within a study of blood T cell repertoires in COVID-19. Background on the study: The analysed material was cDNA or gDNA that came from T cells, B-cell-depleted T cells, or PBMCs.

The V gene's germline CDR1 is SQVTM and CDR2 ANQGSEA. This CDR3 is 13 amino acids long. Trimming cost V 6 bases and J 7 bases; bases outside gene matches: 7. In the original processing: Scientists estimated how many nucleated cells there were by amplifying reference gene primers. TCRdb's copy holds only in-frame clones and misses some; the assay was immunoSEQ multiplex PCR. Clone size and V and J calls were adopted from that table, with D and trimming inferred from the DNA. In the table there are around 100,000 clones, around 82% of which are singletons. The V gene is TRBV29-1, the J gene TRBJ1-5, with TRBD1 identical over 9 bases. The TCR was taken from a human donor in a cohort sampled during active or convalescent COVID-19. The sample taken for sequencing was peripheral blood. For the CDR3, the DNA is TGCAGCGTGAAGGACAGGGGTGGGCAGCCCCAGCATTTT. It yields the protein CSVKDRGGQPQHF.